This TCR beta chain was profiled in a study of T-cell reconstitution after alpha-beta-depleted transplantation in children. General observations from the study: At one year after transplant, newly produced T cells mostly accounted for T-cell counts and diversity. The origin of alpha-beta T cells about two months after transplant was reportedly several hundred expanded graft clones. Some patients showed high day-60 TCRbeta diversity, which derived from surviving recipient T cells and thymic progenitors.

This clonotype has ten or more counts. Its specificity is not known. The CDR3 is 14 residues long. Germline CDR1 and CDR2: KGHSH and LQKENI. V shed 2 bases and J shed 5 bases, with 10 bases lying between them. Molecular barcoding with unique molecular identifiers was used for the TCRbeta library. TCRdb redid the calling of the PCR reads with MiXCR, one entry per CDR3 protein. The sample holds around 70,000 distinct CDR3 sequences, approximately 10% seen once. The chain joins TRBV18 to TRBJ2-1, with D tentatively TRBD1 or TRBD2 (5 bases each). The sequencing used PBMCs, collected before TCRalphabeta/CD19-depleted stem cell transplant. The TCR comes from a boy under 18 with acute myeloid leukemia, due to receive a stem cell transplant. The CDR3 spells CASSPEGYHNEQFF. The CDR3 region has the DNA TGTGCCAGCTCACCAGAGGGGTACCACAATGAGCAGTTCTTC.